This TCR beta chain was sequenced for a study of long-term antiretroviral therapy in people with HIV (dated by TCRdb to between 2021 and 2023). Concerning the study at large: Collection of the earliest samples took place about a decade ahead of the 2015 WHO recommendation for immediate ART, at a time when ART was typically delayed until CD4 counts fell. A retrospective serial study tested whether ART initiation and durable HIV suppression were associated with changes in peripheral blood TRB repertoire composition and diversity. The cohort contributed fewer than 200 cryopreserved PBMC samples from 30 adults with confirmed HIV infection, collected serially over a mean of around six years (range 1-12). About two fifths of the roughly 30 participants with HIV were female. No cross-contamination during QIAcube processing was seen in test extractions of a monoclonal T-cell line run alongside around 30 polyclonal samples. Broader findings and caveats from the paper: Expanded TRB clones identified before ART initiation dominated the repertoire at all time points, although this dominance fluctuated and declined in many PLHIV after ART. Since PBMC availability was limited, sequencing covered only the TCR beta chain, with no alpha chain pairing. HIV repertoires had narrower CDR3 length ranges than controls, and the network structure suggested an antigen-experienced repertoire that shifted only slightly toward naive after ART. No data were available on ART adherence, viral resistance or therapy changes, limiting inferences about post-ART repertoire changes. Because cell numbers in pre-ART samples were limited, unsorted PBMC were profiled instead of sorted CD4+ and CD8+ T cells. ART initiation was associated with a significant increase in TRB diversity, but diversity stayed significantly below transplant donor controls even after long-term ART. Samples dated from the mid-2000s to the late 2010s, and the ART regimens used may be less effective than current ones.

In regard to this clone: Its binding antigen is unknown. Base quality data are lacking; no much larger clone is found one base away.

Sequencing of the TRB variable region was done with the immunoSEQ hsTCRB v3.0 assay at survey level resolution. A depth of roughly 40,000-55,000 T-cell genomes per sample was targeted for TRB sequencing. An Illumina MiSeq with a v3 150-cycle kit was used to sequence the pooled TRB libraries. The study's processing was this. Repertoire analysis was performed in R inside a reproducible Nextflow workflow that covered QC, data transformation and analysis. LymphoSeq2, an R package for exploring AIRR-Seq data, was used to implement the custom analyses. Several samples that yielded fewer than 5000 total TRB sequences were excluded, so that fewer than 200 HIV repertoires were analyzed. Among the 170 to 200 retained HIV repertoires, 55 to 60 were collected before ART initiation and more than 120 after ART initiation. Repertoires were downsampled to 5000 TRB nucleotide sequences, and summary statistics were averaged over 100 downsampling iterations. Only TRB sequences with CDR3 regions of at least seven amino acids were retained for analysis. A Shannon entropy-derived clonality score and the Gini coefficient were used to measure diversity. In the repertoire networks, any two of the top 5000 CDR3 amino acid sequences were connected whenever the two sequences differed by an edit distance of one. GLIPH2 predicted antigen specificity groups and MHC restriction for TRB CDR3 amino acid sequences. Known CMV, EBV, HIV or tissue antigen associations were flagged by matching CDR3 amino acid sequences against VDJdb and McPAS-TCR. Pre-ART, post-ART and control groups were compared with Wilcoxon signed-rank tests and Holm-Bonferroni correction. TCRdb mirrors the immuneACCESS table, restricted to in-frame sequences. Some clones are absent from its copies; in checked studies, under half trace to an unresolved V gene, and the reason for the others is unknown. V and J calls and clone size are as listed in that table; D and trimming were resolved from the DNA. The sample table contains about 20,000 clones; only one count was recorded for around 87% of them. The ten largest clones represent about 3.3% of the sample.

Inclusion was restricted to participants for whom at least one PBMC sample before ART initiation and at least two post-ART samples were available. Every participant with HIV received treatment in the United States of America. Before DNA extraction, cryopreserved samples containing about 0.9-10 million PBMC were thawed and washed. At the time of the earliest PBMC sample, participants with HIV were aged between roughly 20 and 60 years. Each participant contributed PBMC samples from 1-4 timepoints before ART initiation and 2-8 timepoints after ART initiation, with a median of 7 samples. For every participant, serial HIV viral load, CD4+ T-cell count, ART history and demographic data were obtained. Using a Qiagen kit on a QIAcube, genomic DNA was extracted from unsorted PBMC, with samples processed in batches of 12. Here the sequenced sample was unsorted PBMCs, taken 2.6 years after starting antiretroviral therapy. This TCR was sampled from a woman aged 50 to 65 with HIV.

Here is the DNA: TGTGCCAGCAGCGTCCGATTAGGGGGACAAGGGATCCAAGAGACCCAGTACTTC. Its protein is CASSVRLGGQGIQETQYF. The chain joins TRBV9 to TRBJ2-5; the best D guess is TRBD1, with 6 bases matching. CDR1 and CDR2, looked up from the germline V gene, are SGDLS and YYNGEE. Cut back by 2 bases and 1 base, the V and J ends lie 21 bases apart. There are 18 amino acids in the CDR3, from cysteine to phenylalanine inclusive. The DNA shown is the 54-base CDR3, in frame from base 1. With the portions outside the CDR3 filled from the reference TRBV9 and TRBJ2-5 genes, the complete variable region becomes DSGVTQTPKHLITATGQRVTLRCSPRSGDLSVYWYQQSLDQGLQFLIQYYNGEERAKGNILERFSAQQFPDLHSELNLSSLELGDSALYFCASSVRLGGQGIQETQYFGPGTRLLVL.